The 27 T cell receptor beta chains below all came from one sample that was sequenced in a study of T cell responses to AZD1222 COVID-19 vaccine. The method was immunoSEQ multiplex PCR; TCRdb's version includes in-frame clones alone and lacks a portion of them. There are around 150,000 clones in the sample; around nine tenths occur only once, and 3% to 3.5% lies in the top ten. This specimen was peripheral blood, taken 28 days after the second AZD1222 dose. The receptors were gathered from an adult who received the AZD1222 COVID-19 vaccine.

The rearrangement uses TRBV6-5 and TRBJ2-7; TRBD2 matches 7 bases. The CDR3 has 14 amino acids. Germline CDR1 and CDR2: MNHEY and SVGAGI. Losses at the gene ends were 2 bases for V and 7 bases for J; bases not matched to a gene: 8. The CDR3 nucleotides read TGTGCCAGCAGTTACGGCCTAGCGGTGAGGGAGCAGTACTTC. It specifies CASSYGLAVREQYF.

V usage is TRBV25-1 and J usage is TRBJ1-1; TRBD1 might be the D (5 bases). Per germline, CDR1 MGHDK and CDR2 SYGVNS. Trimming took 3 bases from V and 8 from J, leaving 7 bases between them. This CDR3 has 11 residues. The CDR3 nucleotides read TGTGCCAGCAGTGAGACAGAAGAAGCTTTCTTT. This encodes CASSETEEAFF.

The chain recombines TRBV3-1 (or the pseudogene TRBV3-2) with TRBJ1-2; possible D gene TRBD1, 6 bases. Germline CDR1 and CDR2: LGHDT and YNNKEL (reference sequence). CDR3 length: 19 residues. The ends were cut back, 0 bases at V and 4 bases at J, with 24 bases in the middle. The CDR3 spells CASSQDSGGYPGPGYGYTF. CDR3 DNA: TGTGCCAGCAGCCAAGATAGCGGGGGCTACCCTGGACCCGGCTATGGCTACACCTTC.

This chain links TRBV3-1 (or the pseudogene TRBV3-2) with TRBJ2-1, with TRBD2 matching over 9 bases. There are 14 residues in the CDR3. Germline V lookup: CDR1 LGHDT, CDR2 YNNKEL (reference sequence). The V segment lost 1 base and the J segment 7 bases; nucleotides outside the gene matches: 2. The CDR3 spells CASSQGSGRNEQFF. As DNA, the CDR3 is TGTGCCAGCAGCCAAGGTAGCGGGAGAAATGAGCAGTTCTTC.

J is TRBJ2-1 and V is TRBV6-5, with 9 bases lining up with TRBD2. The CDR3 is made up of 15 amino acids. V was pared by 4 bases and J by 10 bases, with 11 bases of the junction left unmatched. The V gene's germline CDR1 is MNHEY and CDR2 SVGAGI. This CDR3 reads CASSSGTSLGGEQFF. The CDR3, as DNA: TGTGCCAGCAGTTCCGGGACTAGCCTCGGGGGGGAGCAGTTCTTC.

This clone came up once. The chain has TRBV6-5 and TRBJ2-3; D unclear. From germline, CDR1 is MNHEY and CDR2 SVGAGI. There are 15 residues in the CDR3. Trimming took 4 bases from V and 1 from J, leaving 12 bases between them. The CDR3 DNA follows: TGTGCCAGCAGTTGGAGCCCGATGGGCACAGATACGCAGTATTTT. It is translated as CASSWSPMGTDTQYF.

For this clone: Its ends do not fully match the called genes, so a read error is possible. This sample also contains other DNA sequences that code for the same CDR3. The chain joins TRBV29-1 to TRBJ2-7; maybe TRBD1 (7 bases). CDR3 length equals 22 residues. CDR1 SQVTM and CDR2 ANQGSEA come from the germline V gene. CDR3 sequence reads: CSVLHVVGGPTGSWGFSYEQYF. CDR3 nucleotide sequence: TGCAGCGTTTTACACGTCGTCGGGGGACCGACAGGGTCTTGGGGTTTCTCCTACGAGCAATACTTC.

The chain is built from TRBV15 and TRBJ1-5; 9 nucleotides match TRBD1. The CDR3 runs to 15 residues. V lost 1 base, J lost 3 bases, and 1 base stayed unmatched. Per germline, CDR1 LNHNV and CDR2 YYDKDF (reference sequence). CDR3 in amino acids: CATSRGQGDNQPQHF. DNA of the CDR3: TGTGCCACCAGCAGAGGACAGGGGGACAATCAGCCCCAGCATTTT.

V is TRBV7-8 and J is TRBJ2-7; the match to TRBD1 covers 8 bases. Germline loops: CDR1 SGHVS, CDR2 FQNEAQ. V lost 4 bases to trimming and J lost 2 bases; unmatched junction nucleotides: 13. The CDR3 runs to 17 residues. This CDR3 is CASSSPSGRGPTYEQYF. The CDR3 DNA reads as TGTGCCAGCAGCTCCCCCTCGGGCAGGGGGCCCACCTACGAGCAGTACTTC.

The chain uses TRBV19 and TRBJ2-7; tentatively, D is TRBD2 (6 bases). Per germline, CDR1 LNHDA and CDR2 SQIVND (reference sequence). The CDR3 loop spans 13 amino acids. V was pared by 5 bases and J by 2 bases, with 10 bases between. The CDR3 sequence is CASSAGRTYEQYF. CDR3 DNA sequence: TGTGCCAGTAGTGCGGGGCGAACCTACGAGCAGTACTTC.

This chain uses TRBV6-5 with TRBJ1-1; D call uncertain. Trimming left V 7 bases short and J 3 bases short, with 15 bases between. Per the germline V gene, CDR1 is MNHEY and CDR2 is SVGAGI. The CDR3 spans 14 residues. CDR3 amino acids: CASMTTGGDTEAFF. The CDR3 DNA follows: TGTGCCAGCATGACGACCGGCGGGGACACTGAAGCTTTCTTT.

The chain recombines TRBV5-1 with TRBJ1-2; D gene ambiguous. V lost 0 bases to trimming and J lost 0 bases, with 3 bases between them. The CDR3 runs 13 residues. The germline gives CDR1 SGHRS, CDR2 YFSETQ. In DNA, the CDR3 is TGCGCCAGCAGCTTGGAGGCTAACTATGGCTACACCTTC. Residues: CASSLEANYGYTF.

CDR3 in amino acids: CASSIAYRSSYNEQFF. The CDR3, as DNA: TGTGCCAGTAGTATAGCATACAGGAGCTCCTACAATGAGCAGTTCTTC. This chain connects TRBV19 to TRBJ2-1, with TRBD1 as a possible D gene (5 bases). This CDR3 has 16 residues. The V gene's germline CDR1 is LNHDA and CDR2 SQIVND (reference sequence). Between the trimmed V and J ends, which lost 1 base and 0 bases, there was a span of 10 bases. Based on the CDR3 plus reference TRBV19 and TRBJ2-1, the full variable domain is DGGITQSPKYLFRKEGQNVTLSCEQNLNHDAMYWYRQDPGQGLRLIYYSQIVNDFQKGDIAEGYSVSREKKESFPLTVTSAQKNPTAFYLCASSIAYRSSYNEQFFGPGTRLTVL.

CDR3 sequence reads: CASSLEGTRVGLNEKLFF. The CDR3 nucleotides read TGTGCCAGCAGCTTAGAGGGGACAAGAGTTGGGCTGAATGAAAAACTGTTTTTT. This chain joins TRBV7-2 and TRBJ1-4; possibly TRBD1 for D (6 bases). The CDR3 has 18 amino acids. The V end was cut by 1 base, the J end by 5 bases, with 20 bases between. Germline CDR1 is SGHTA and CDR2 is FQGNSA.

The rearrangement uses TRBV19 and TRBJ2-1, with D possibly matching TRBD2 (5 bases). Germline CDR1 is LNHDA and CDR2 is SQIVND (reference sequence). CDR3 size: 16 residues. Trimming took off 5 bases at V and 5 bases at J, with 19 bases between the two ends. As DNA, the CDR3 is TGTGCCAGTAGTTCCCGACTATTACCGCCAAACAATGAGCAGTTCTTC. Amino acid sequence: CASSSRLLPPNNEQFF.

The rearrangement uses TRBV19 and TRBJ1-3; D unclear. The CDR3 consists of 16 residues. The V gene lost 7 bases and the J gene lost 0 bases, with 16 bases spanning the gap. The germline gives CDR1 LNHDA, CDR2 SQIVND (reference sequence). CDR3 DNA sequence: TGTGCCAGTACACGTAGTTTACAGAGCTCTGGAAACACCATATATTTT. Amino acids: CASTRSLQSSGNTIYF.

The genes are TRBV6-1 and TRBJ2-4; D might be TRBD2 (6 bases). V dropped 2 bases and J dropped 11 bases, with 7 bases sitting between them. The CDR3 runs to 11 residues. In germline, CDR1 is MNHNS, CDR2 SASEGT. The CDR3 DNA follows: TGTGCCAGCAGTGAAAGGGACTTTCAGTACTTC. As protein: CASSERDFQYF.

This rearrangement joins TRBV3-1 (or the pseudogene TRBV3-2) to TRBJ2-1, with TRBD2 matching over 9 bases. Germline V gene data show CDR1 as LGHDT and CDR2 as YNNKEL (reference sequence). This CDR3 region has 16 residues. The junction had 14 bases not matched to a gene; V was cut back by 4 bases and J by 10 bases. The CDR3 here is CASSPTGRLAVGEQFF. The CDR3 coding sequence is TGTGCCAGCAGCCCTACGGGGAGACTAGCGGTCGGAGAGCAGTTCTTC.

V is TRBV5-1 and J is TRBJ1-3; tentatively, D is TRBD1 (6 bases). Germline values: CDR1 SGHRS, CDR2 YFSETQ. Trimming removed 3 bases from V and 8 bases from J, with 18 bases in between. The CDR3 sequence is 15 residues long. The CDR3 loop is CASSWGPGAADTIYF. The DNA of the CDR3 is TGCGCCAGCAGCTGGGGGCCCGGGGCTGCGGACACCATATATTTT.

V gene TRBV5-4 combines with J gene TRBJ1-1; possibly TRBD1 for D (6 bases). The V gene's germline CDR1 is SGHNT and CDR2 YYREEE (reference sequence). The ends were cut back, 6 bases at V and 1 base at J, with 13 bases in the middle. The CDR3 consists of 14 residues. As DNA, the CDR3 is TGTGCCAGCATCCGGGGGGCGGGGAACACTGAAGCTTTCTTT. Amino acid sequence: CASIRGAGNTEAFF.

V usage is TRBV9 and J usage is TRBJ2-5; the match to TRBD2 covers 7 bases. The CDR3 extends over 15 amino acids. CDR1 is SGDLS and CDR2 is YYNGEE in the germline V gene. V was pared by 0 bases and J by 4 bases, with 6 bases of the junction left unmatched. CDR3 region: CASSVASGRLETQYF. CDR3 bases: TGTGCCAGCAGCGTAGCTTCCGGGAGGCTAGAGACCCAGTACTTC.

This clone was seen only a few times. The chain joins TRBV11-2 to TRBJ1-1; weak D call: TRBD1 (5 bases). Per germline, CDR1 SGHAT and CDR2 FQNNGV. This CDR3 region has 13 residues. The V end lost 0 bases, the J end lost 8 bases, and 10 bases lay between the germline ends. The CDR3 reads CASSLDRGGEAFF. The DNA of the CDR3 is TGTGCCAGCAGCTTAGATCGCGGGGGAGAAGCTTTCTTT.

The chain is built from TRBV3-1 (or the pseudogene TRBV3-2) and TRBJ1-4, with 8 bases aligning to TRBD1. The junction had 9 bases not matched to a gene; V was cut back by 4 bases and J by 5 bases. CDR1 is LGHDT and CDR2 is YNNKEL in the germline V gene (reference sequence). The CDR3 is 16 residues long. CDR3 nucleotides: TGTGCCAGCAGCCCATGGGCCAGGGGGCAGAATGAAAAACTGTTTTTT. Its protein product is CASSPWARGQNEKLFF.

This chain links TRBV30 with TRBJ1-1, with TRBD1 identical over 7 bases. J was trimmed by 1 base and V by 0 bases; bases with no gene match: 2. This CDR3 has 14 amino acids. Per the germline V gene, CDR1 is GTSNPN and CDR2 is SVGIG (reference sequence). CDR3 nucleotides: TGTGCCTGGAGTGTAGGGACAGCGAACACTGAAGCTTTCTTT. Its translation is CAWSVGTANTEAFF. Full variable domain (outside the CDR3, taken from reference TRBV30 and TRBJ1-1): SQTIHQWPATLVQPVGSPLSLECTVEGTSNPNLYWYRQAAGRGLQLLFYSVGIGQISSEVPQNLSASRPQDRQFILSSKKLLLSDSGFYLCAWSVGTANTEAFFGQGTRLTVV.

The V and J genes are TRBV15 and TRBJ1-2, with a weak D call TRBD1 (6 bases). Per the germline V gene, CDR1 is LNHNV and CDR2 is YYDKDF (reference sequence). The V end was cut by 3 bases, the J end by 4 bases, with 15 bases between. CDR3 size: 15 residues. This chain's CDR3 is CATSSRPTGSYGYTF. The CDR3 nucleotides are TGTGCCACCAGCAGTCGGCCCACAGGGTCCTATGGCTACACCTTC.

The rearrangement links TRBV10-3 to TRBJ1-1, with D possibly TRBD1 on 6 matching bases. CDR3 length equals 16 residues. From germline, CDR1 is ENHRY and CDR2 SYGVKD. The V end lost 3 bases, the J end lost 0 bases, and 14 bases lay between the germline ends. The CDR3 spells CAISERIQGLNTEAFF. CDR3 nucleotide sequence: TGTGCCATCAGTGAACGTATTCAGGGGCTGAACACTGAAGCTTTCTTT.

The chain combines TRBV19 with TRBJ1-6; possible D gene TRBD1, 6 bases. The length of the CDR3 is 15 residues. Trimming shortened V by 5 bases and J by 10 bases, and 18 bases separated the two germline ends. Germline assignment: CDR1 LNHDA and CDR2 SQIVND (reference sequence). CDR3: CASSPTGGLRSPLHF. The CDR3 DNA follows: TGTGCCAGTAGTCCTACTGGGGGCTTGAGGTCACCCCTCCACTTT.